A selection of T cell receptor beta chains follows, all from one sample in a study of blood T cell repertoires in COVID-19. Clones were read by immunoSEQ multiplex PCR, and TCRdb kept only the in-frame ones, dropping some. The profile shows about 150,000 clones, roughly 87% of them singletons. Sequencing used PBMCs or T cells enriched from blood (not recorded which). The origin of the receptors is a woman in her 40s who had been exposed to COVID-19. Each CDR3 is given with its conserved first and last residue. A D gene is named only where the DNA matches it firmly. Where a row states a size, it is once, few, many or the class of an expanded clone; other rows omit it.

j_call v_call d_call clone_size cdr3_aa cdr3_nt
TRBJ1-2 TRBV9 TRBD1 NA CASSAGTEGYGYTF TGTGCCAGCAGCGCTGGGACAGAGGGCTATGGCTACACCTTC
TRBJ1-3 TRBV11-2 NA once CASSRERNTIYF TGTGCCAGCAGCAGGGAGAGAAACACCATATATTTT
TRBJ1-5 TRBV6-5 NA NA CASRREGGSNQPQHF TGTGCCAGCCGCCGCGAGGGAGGAAGCAATCAGCCCCAGCATTTT
TRBJ2-1 TRBV20-1 NA few CSASLPKGFYNEQFF TGCAGTGCTAGTCTCCCAAAGGGGTTTTACAATGAGCAGTTCTTC
TRBJ2-1 TRBV19 NA NA CASSIRDGGNEQFF TGTGCCAGTAGTATACGGGACGGGGGCAATGAGCAGTTCTTC
TRBJ2-1 TRBV15 TRBD1 once CATSRDRDRGGNEQFF TGTGCCACCAGCAGAGATCGGGACAGAGGAGGCAATGAGCAGTTCTTC
TRBJ2-7 TRBV27 TRBD2 once CASSGLAGSYEQYF TGTGCCAGCAGCGGACTAGCGGGAAGCTACGAGCAGTACTTC
TRBJ1-4 TRBV6-5 NA NA CASSGEGRGKLFF TGTGCCAGCTCTGGGGAGGGACGCGGAAAACTGTTTTTT
TRBJ2-1 TRBV9 TRBD1 NA CASSVTAGQGLTEQFF TGTGCCAGCAGCGTAACCGCGGGACAGGGGTTGACTGAGCAGTTCTTC
TRBJ1-2 TRBV28 NA NA CASTIGVGGYTF TGTGCCAGCACCATAGGGGTGGGCGGCTACACCTTC
TRBJ2-3 TRBV7-3 NA NA CASSSERATDTQYF TGTGCCAGCAGCTCCGAGCGGGCTACAGATACGCAGTATTTT
TRBJ2-5 TRBV5-1 TRBD2 NA CASSFRKLAGFGETQYF TGCGCCAGCAGCTTTAGGAAACTAGCGGGGTTCGGGGAGACCCAGTACTTC
TRBJ2-1 TRBV6-5 NA few CASSYSLDYNEQFF TGTGCCAGCAGTTACTCCCTAGACTACAATGAGCAGTTCTTC
TRBJ1-2 TRBV2 TRBD1 NA CASLKDRVEGGYTF TGTGCCAGCCTAAAAGACAGGGTAGAAGGCGGCTACACCTTC
TRBJ2-2 TRBV27 TRBD1 once CASSSGQGNSGELFF TGTGCCAGCAGTTCTGGACAGGGGAATTCCGGGGAGCTGTTTTTT
TRBJ2-1 TRBV29-1 NA NA CSVERGQEGAYNEQFF TGCAGCGTTGAGCGAGGACAGGAGGGGGCCTACAATGAGCAGTTCTTC
TRBJ2-3 TRBV27 NA NA CASSRSRRTDTQYF TGTGCCAGCAGTCGGAGCAGACGCACAGATACGCAGTATTTT
TRBJ1-4 TRBV28 NA NA CASSLQGWGEKLFF TGTGCCAGCAGCCTACAGGGATGGGGGGAAAAACTGTTTTTT
TRBJ2-5 TRBV24-1 NA NA CATSEQGQETQYF TGTGCCACCAGTGAACAGGGTCAAGAGACCCAGTACTTC
TRBJ1-2 TRBV27 NA NA CASSTRRQNYGYTF TGTGCCAGCAGTACAAGGCGGCAAAACTATGGCTACACCTTC
TRBJ1-1 TRBV28 TRBD1 once CASRRQGATEAFF TGTGCCAGCAGACGACAGGGGGCGACTGAAGCTTTCTTT
TRBJ1-4 TRBV6-2/TRBV6-3 TRBD1 NA CASSSVTGGDEKLFF TGTGCCAGCAGTTCCGTCACAGGGGGAGATGAAAAACTGTTTTTT
TRBJ1-2 TRBV4-1 NA NA CASSPGGVGYGYTF TGCGCCAGCAGCCCCGGTGGAGTCGGGTATGGCTACACCTTC
TRBJ1-2 TRBV7-6 NA NA CASSLEPQGIGGYTF TGTGCCAGCAGCTTAGAACCCCAGGGAATTGGTGGCTACACCTTC
TRBJ2-4 TRBV4-3 NA NA CASSQDNTVSGYMNIQYF TGCGCCAGCAGCCAAGATAATACAGTCAGCGGGTACATGAACATTCAGTACTTC
TRBJ1-5 TRBV10-3 TRBD1 NA CAIRPDRGSQPQHF TGTGCCATCAGGCCTGACAGGGGTAGTCAGCCCCAGCATTTT
TRBJ1-6 TRBV6-5 TRBD1 NA CASTPDREYNSPLHF TGTGCCAGCACCCCGGACAGGGAATATAATTCACCCCTCCACTTT
TRBJ1-5 TRBV12-5 NA NA CASGLAENRVQPQHF TGTGCTAGTGGTTTGGCGGAAAACAGGGTCCAGCCCCAGCATTTT
TRBJ2-7 TRBV5-1 TRBD2 NA CASSLFGGDGNEQYF TGCGCCAGCAGCTTGTTTGGGGGGGATGGCAACGAGCAGTACTTC